These 9 T cell receptor beta chains came from one sample sequenced in a study of beta chain features in type 1 diabetes. Findings and caveats of the study: Type 1 diabetes patients had moderately but significantly shorter TCRB CDR3s in all four CD4+ subsets.

The study reverse transcribed the entire isolated RNA, so it sequenced expressed TCRB transcripts. Data came from immunoSEQ multiplex PCR; TCRdb stores just in-frame clones and leaves some out. In the table there are about 150,000 clones, over 6% of which are singletons. What these receptors recognize is not known. Sequenced input: central memory CD4+ T cells from blood. These receptors all stem from a man younger than 30 with type 1 diabetes.

This chain links TRBV29-1 with TRBJ1-2; 8 bases map to TRBD1. The CDR3 sequence is 13 residues long. With V trimmed by 5 bases and J by 4 bases, 6 bases remained unmatched. CDR1 SQVTM and CDR2 ANQGSEA come from the germline V gene. As DNA, the CDR3 is TGCAGCGTTAGTGAGGGGACAGGCTATGGCTACACCTTC. It specifies CSVSEGTGYGYTF.

The chain joins TRBV6-5 to TRBJ2-7; 7 bases are shared with TRBD2. The germline V gene has CDR1 MNHEY and CDR2 SVGAGI. Germline trimming cut 11 bases from V and 7 bases from J; bases unmatched to any gene: 11. The CDR3 contains 12 residues. CDR3 amino acids: CACSKRGGEQYF. The CDR3 DNA reads as TGTGCCTGTTCTAAGCGGGGTGGGGAGCAGTACTTC.

The gene calls are TRBV7-6 and TRBJ2-3, with TRBD1 as a possible D gene (6 bases). The germline gives CDR1 SGHVS, CDR2 FNYEAQ. The length of the CDR3 is 14 residues. V was trimmed by 1 base and J by 2 bases, leaving 7 bases between them. As DNA, the CDR3 is TGTGCCAGCAGCTTAGTGGGGGCCACAGATACGCAGTATTTT. Translating it yields CASSLVGATDTQYF.

V gene TRBV7-2 combines with J gene TRBJ1-5; D unresolved. The germline gives CDR1 SGHTA, CDR2 FQGNSA. V lost 8 bases to trimming and J lost 5 bases, with 13 bases between them. The CDR3 is 13 residues long. The CDR3 nucleotides read TGTGCCAGCGGGCCCGATGACCATCAGCCCCAGCATTTT. Translation: CASGPDDHQPQHF. Full variable domain (remainder filled in from reference TRBV7-2 and TRBJ1-5): GAGVSQSPSNKVTEKGKDVELRCDPISGHTALYWYRQSLGQGLEFLIYFQGNSAPDKSGLPSDRFSAERTGGSVSTLTIQRTQQEDSAVYLCASGPDDHQPQHFGDGTRLSIL.

The chain recombines TRBV5-1 with TRBJ2-6; the D gene is possibly TRBD2 (5 bases). Per the germline V gene, CDR1 is SGHRS and CDR2 is YFSETQ. This CDR3 has 15 amino acids. V lost 7 bases, J lost 4 bases, and 15 bases lay in between. The CDR3 reads CASGPGSGGANVLTF. The CDR3 nucleotides are TGCGCCAGCGGACCGGGGTCTGGCGGGGCCAACGTCCTGACTTTC.

The J gene is TRBJ2-2, the V gene TRBV6-5; tentative D call: TRBD2 (6 bases). Trimming removed 6 bases at V and 6 bases at J, with 14 bases between. Germline lookup yields CDR1 MNHEY and CDR2 SVGAGI. The CDR3 has 14 residues. CDR3 bases: TGTGCCAGCAGGGGGGGAGTTGGATCCGGGGAGCTGTTTTTT. It specifies CASRGGVGSGELFF.

Only a few counts were recorded for this clone. This chain links TRBV28 with TRBJ2-7; tentative D call: TRBD2 (6 bases). The germline V gene encodes CDR1 MDHEN and CDR2 SYDVKM. The CDR3 loop spans 13 amino acids. V lost 4 bases, J lost 6 bases, and 13 bases lay in between. CDR3 region: CASSYGTLGEQYF. The CDR3, as DNA: TGTGCCAGCAGTTACGGGACTCTCGGCGAGCAGTACTTC.

The sample holds many counts of this clone. The rearrangement joins TRBV6-1 to TRBJ2-3; perhaps TRBD2 as D (6 bases). Trimming took off 0 bases at V and 1 base at J, with 8 bases between the two ends. This CDR3 is built from 15 residues. Germline V gives CDR1 MNHNS, CDR2 SASEGT. For the CDR3, the DNA is TGTGCCAGCAGTGAAGCGTGGGGGGGCACAGATACGCAGTATTTT. Protein: CASSEAWGGTDTQYF.

The V gene is TRBV9, the J gene TRBJ1-5; a possible D gene is TRBD1 (5 bases). Trimming shortened V by 0 bases and J by 6 bases, and 10 bases separated the two germline ends. Per germline, CDR1 SGDLS and CDR2 YYNGEE. The CDR3 sequence is 14 residues long. CDR3 bases: TGTGCCAGCAGCGTAGGTCAGGGAGGTCAGCCCCAGCATTTT. It yields the protein CASSVGQGGQPQHF.